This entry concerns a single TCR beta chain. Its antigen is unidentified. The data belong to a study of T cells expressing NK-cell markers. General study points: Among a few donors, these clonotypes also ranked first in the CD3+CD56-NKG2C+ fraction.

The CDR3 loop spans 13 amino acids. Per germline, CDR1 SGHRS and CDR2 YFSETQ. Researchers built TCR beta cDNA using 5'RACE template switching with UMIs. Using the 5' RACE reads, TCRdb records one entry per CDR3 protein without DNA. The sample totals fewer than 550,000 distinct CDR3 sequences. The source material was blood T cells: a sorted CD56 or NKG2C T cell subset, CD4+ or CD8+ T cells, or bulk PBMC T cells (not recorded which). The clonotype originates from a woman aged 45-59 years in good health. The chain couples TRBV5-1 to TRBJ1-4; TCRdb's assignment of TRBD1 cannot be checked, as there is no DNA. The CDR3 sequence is CASRDTWNEKLFF.